A selection of T cell receptor beta chains follows, all from one sample in a study of blood T cell repertoires in COVID-19. Clones were read by immunoSEQ multiplex PCR, and TCRdb kept only the in-frame ones, dropping some. Of around 260,000 clones listed, around 89% were seen once; the top ten hold 4%. Source material: peripheral blood. The receptors were sampled from a man between 60 and 75 years old who had recovered from COVID-19. CDR3s include the opening cysteine and the closing phenylalanine or tryptophan. Fields, in order: D gene, clone size, V gene, J gene, CDR3 DNA, CDR3 protein. D genes are given only for firm matches. Clone size is not always given. Where it is, it says once, few, many or a class for expanded clones.

D: TRBD1; size: -; V: TRBV6-5; J: TRBJ1-5; DNA: TGTGCCAGCAGGAAGACAGGGGGCCGGGGACAGCCCCAGCATTTT; CDR3: CASRKTGGRGQPQHF
D: TRBD1; size: -; V: TRBV5-4; J: TRBJ2-7; DNA: TGTGCCAGCAGCCCTACCGGGACAGGAACCTACGAGCAGTACTTC; CDR3: CASSPTGTGTYEQYF
D: TRBD1; size: -; V: TRBV3-1/TRBV3-2; J: TRBJ2-7; DNA: TGTGCCAGCAGCCGGACAGGGAGCTCCTACGAGCAGTACTTC; CDR3: CASSRTGSSYEQYF
D: -; size: -; V: TRBV11-1; J: TRBJ2-7; DNA: TGTGCCAGCAGGCTCATCTACTCCTACGAGCAGTACTTC; CDR3: CASRLIYSYEQYF
D: -; size: -; V: TRBV3-1/TRBV3-2; J: TRBJ2-7; DNA: TGTGCCAGCAGCCCCCTGGAGGGGGCACACTCCTACGAGCAGTACTTC; CDR3: CASSPLEGAHSYEQYF
D: TRBD1; size: -; V: TRBV14; J: TRBJ1-1; DNA: TGTGCCAGCAGCCAGGAACAGGGGGCGCGGAACACTGAAGCTTTCTTT; CDR3: CASSQEQGARNTEAFF
D: -; size: -; V: TRBV2; J: TRBJ1-1; DNA: TGTGCCAGCAGGATACAGTCCCACGAAGCTTTCTTT; CDR3: CASRIQSHEAFF
D: TRBD1; size: -; V: TRBV6-1; J: TRBJ1-5; DNA: TGTGCCAGCAGTGACCTCGGGACAGGTAATCAGTTCCCCCAGCATTTT; CDR3: CASSDLGTGNQFPQHF
D: -; size: -; V: TRBV20-1; J: TRBJ2-7; DNA: TGCAGTGCTAGTATAAGGCTGTGGCCGGGAAAAAGCTCCTACGAGCAGTACTTC; CDR3: CSASIRLWPGKSSYEQYF
D: TRBD2; size: many; V: TRBV3-1/TRBV3-2; J: TRBJ2-3; DNA: TGTGCCAGCAGCCAGGGGGGGACAGATACGCAGTATTTT; CDR3: CASSQGGTDTQYF
D: -; size: -; V: TRBV30; J: TRBJ2-5; DNA: TGTGCCTGGAGTACCAGGGGACGAGAGACCCAGTACTTC; CDR3: CAWSTRGRETQYF
D: TRBD1; size: -; V: TRBV3-1/TRBV3-2; J: TRBJ2-3; DNA: TGTGCCAGCAGCCTTCGGACAGGGGTGACAGATACGCAGTATTTT; CDR3: CASSLRTGVTDTQYF
D: TRBD1; size: -; V: TRBV4-1; J: TRBJ2-7; DNA: TGCGCCAGCAGCCTATCCGGGACAGGGGGCTTCGAGCAGTACTTC; CDR3: CASSLSGTGGFEQYF
D: TRBD1; size: -; V: TRBV6-5; J: TRBJ1-5; DNA: TGTGCCAGCAGTTACTGGGACAGGGAGGGGCAGCCCCAGCATTTT; CDR3: CASSYWDREGQPQHF
D: -; size: -; V: TRBV11-2; J: TRBJ2-3; DNA: TGTGCCAGCAGCCCGGACAGAAACACAGATACGCAGTATTTT; CDR3: CASSPDRNTDTQYF
D: -; size: -; V: TRBV6-6; J: TRBJ1-4; DNA: TGTGCCAGCAGTTATGGAGTCGAAAAACTGTTTTTT; CDR3: CASSYGVEKLFF
D: -; size: -; V: TRBV9; J: TRBJ2-7; DNA: TGTGCCAGCAGCGTAGTCCCCGGAGGTGAGCAGTACTTC; CDR3: CASSVVPGGEQYF
D: -; size: -; V: TRBV27; J: TRBJ2-3; DNA: TGTGCCAGCAGCTTGGGTTGGGCGACCGACGCACGGGATACGCAGTATTTT; CDR3: CASSLGWATDARDTQYF
D: TRBD1; size: -; V: TRBV7-2; J: TRBJ1-5; DNA: TGTGCCAGCAGCGGGGACAGGGTTGATCAGCCCCAGCATTTT; CDR3: CASSGDRVDQPQHF
D: TRBD1; size: -; V: TRBV5-1; J: TRBJ1-2; DNA: TGCGCCAGCAGCCCTGACCCCGGGACAGGGGGTGGCTACACCTTC; CDR3: CASSPDPGTGGGYTF
D: -; size: -; V: TRBV6-5; J: TRBJ2-7; DNA: TGTGCCAGCAGTTACCCACAGGGGACTTCCTACGAGCAGTACTTC; CDR3: CASSYPQGTSYEQYF
D: -; size: -; V: TRBV19; J: TRBJ1-6; DNA: TGTGCCAGTAGTATCCGGGGAGAGTCCTATAATTCACCCCTCCACTTT; CDR3: CASSIRGESYNSPLHF
D: -; size: many; V: TRBV11-2; J: TRBJ1-1; DNA: TGTGCCAGCAGCTTCAGGGGATACACTGAAGCTTTCTTT; CDR3: CASSFRGYTEAFF
D: -; size: -; V: TRBV7-9; J: TRBJ1-6; DNA: TGTGCCAGCAGCTTAAGACAGGAGAATTCACCCCTCCACTTT; CDR3: CASSLRQENSPLHF
D: TRBD2; size: -; V: TRBV6-5; J: TRBJ2-3; DNA: TGTGCCAGCAGGCAACTAGCGGGGGGGTCAGATACGCAGTATTTT; CDR3: CASRQLAGGSDTQYF
D: -; size: -; V: TRBV24-1; J: TRBJ2-3; DNA: TGTGCCACCAGTGATTTGCCGTCGGGGGCAGATACGCAGTATTTT; CDR3: CATSDLPSGADTQYF
D: TRBD1; size: -; V: TRBV9; J: TRBJ2-1; DNA: TGTGCCAGCACCAAACAGGGGAGCGGCTACAATGAGCAGTTCTTC; CDR3: CASTKQGSGYNEQFF
D: -; size: -; V: TRBV7-3; J: TRBJ2-2; DNA: TGTGCCAGCAGCGCAGACAGGACCAACACCGGGGAGCTGTTTTTT; CDR3: CASSADRTNTGELFF
D: -; size: -; V: TRBV15; J: TRBJ2-7; DNA: TGTGCCACCAGCAGAGATAGAGGTAGCCCATCCTACGAGCAGTACTTC; CDR3: CATSRDRGSPSYEQYF
D: TRBD2; size: -; V: TRBV3-1/TRBV3-2; J: TRBJ2-1; DNA: TGTGCCAGCAGCCAATATAGCGGGGGGGCTGGAAACAATGAGCAGTTCTTC; CDR3: CASSQYSGGAGNNEQFF
D: -; size: once; V: TRBV30; J: TRBJ2-5; DNA: TGTGCCTGGAGTCCCGGGGGACTTGCGGAGACCCAGTACTTC; CDR3: CAWSPGGLAETQYF
D: -; size: -; V: TRBV11-2; J: TRBJ2-7; DNA: TGTGCCAGCAGGGGCAGCGGCGGATACGAGCAGTACTTC; CDR3: CASRGSGGYEQYF
D: -; size: -; V: TRBV30; J: TRBJ1-5; DNA: TGTGCCTGGACCTTAGATAGCAATCAGCCCCAGCATTTT; CDR3: CAWTLDSNQPQHF
D: -; size: -; V: TRBV24-1; J: TRBJ1-2; DNA: TGTGCCACCAGTGACACGACAGACTACTATGGCTACACCTTC; CDR3: CATSDTTDYYGYTF